This entry lists 23 T cell receptor beta chains sequenced from one sample in a study of T cell clonality in common variable immunodeficiency. Clones were read by immunoSEQ multiplex PCR, and TCRdb kept only the in-frame ones, dropping some. The sample has some 60,000 clones, none seen only once. Source material: peripheral blood mononuclear cells. The receptors come from a person aged 18-69 years in good health.

In its sample, this clone was seen many times. The read terminates 3 residues ahead of where the CDR3 ends, so the germline J gene completes it. The J gene is TRBJ1-1, the V gene TRBV20-1; 9 nucleotides line up with TRBD1. The CDR3 contains 14 residues. The junction had 5 bases not matched to a gene; V was cut back by 5 bases and J by 1 base. The germline CDR1 and CDR2 sequences are DFQATT and SNEGSKA (reference sequence). The covered CDR3 bases are TGCAGTGCTGGACAGGGGAAGGGGAACACTGAA. This sequence encodes CSAGQGKGNTE. The full CDR3 protein reads CSAGQGKGNTEAFF.

This clone was seen at least ten times. The read is 3 residues too short to cover the CDR3 end, so that end is filled in from the germline J gene. The rearrangement uses TRBV20-1 and TRBJ2-7, with a possible D match to TRBD1 (6 bases). The CDR3 is 13 amino acids. Germline V gene sequence: CDR1 DFQATT, CDR2 SNEGSKA (reference sequence). V lost 1 base to trimming and J lost 2 bases, with 9 bases between them. The sequenced part of the CDR3 DNA is TGCAGTGCTAGAGGAAGGGGGACCTACGAG. As protein: CSARGRGTYE. The entire CDR3 protein reads CSARGRGTYEQYF.

There are many counts of this clone. With the read ending 3 residues before the CDR3 end, the germline J gene is used to fill in that end. The chain couples TRBV7-9 to TRBJ2-3; tentatively, D is TRBD1 (7 bases). V lost 8 bases and J lost 3, with 12 bases in between. This CDR3 spans 13 amino acids. The germline CDR1 and CDR2 sequences are SEHNR and FQNEAQ (reference sequence). Incomplete CDR3 DNA: TGTGCCAGCGTGGAGGGGGCGACAGATACG. Residues: CASVEGATDT. The whole CDR3 sequence is CASVEGATDTQYF.

This clone was detected many times. The CDR3 end is not reached by the read, which stops 3 residues before it; the germline J gene fills it in. The chain has TRBV15 and TRBJ2-7; D may be TRBD1 (6 bases). Germline V gene lookup returns CDR1 LNHNV and CDR2 YYDKDF (reference sequence). CDR3 length equals 15 residues. Trimming removed 0 bases at V and 5 bases at J, with 14 bases between. The DNA read from the CDR3 is TGTGCCACCAGCAGAGATCGGCAGGGGCGCAACGAG. Translation gives CATSRDRQGRNE. From start to end, the CDR3 is CATSRDRQGRNEQYF.

Ten or more counts support this clone. The read finishes 3 residues shy of the CDR3 end, and the germline J gene is used to complete it. The V call is TRBV5-4, the J call TRBJ2-2, with 11 bases aligning to TRBD2. J lost 1 base, V lost 3 bases, and 2 bases had no gene match. Germline V gives CDR1 SGHNT, CDR2 YYREEE (reference sequence). The CDR3 is 16 amino acids. The sequenced part of the CDR3 DNA is TGTGCCAGCAGCTGGGGGACTAGCGGGAACACCGGGGAG. Its protein is CASSWGTSGNTGE. The CDR3 as a whole reads CASSWGTSGNTGELFF.

This clone was seen ten or more times. The sequence runs out 3 residues before the end of the CDR3; the remainder is reconstructed from the germline J gene. The V gene is TRBV20-1, the J gene TRBJ2-1; D is possibly TRBD1 (6 bases). The CDR3 spans 14 residues. Looked up from germline, CDR1 is DFQATT and CDR2 is SNEGSKA (reference sequence). V gave up 3 bases and J gave up 6 bases, with 15 bases separating them. The part of the CDR3 DNA that was read is TGCAGTGCTAGTCAGGGGAATACAATCAATGAG. Translated: CSASQGNTINE. The entire CDR3 protein is CSASQGNTINEQFF.

Partial CDR3 DNA: TGTGCCTGGAGTGTAGGTGGGGCGTACGAC. Translation: CAWSVGGAYD. The CDR3 in full is CAWSVGGAYDYTF. V is TRBV30 and J is TRBJ1-2, with D perhaps TRBD1 (5 bases). The read terminates 3 residues before the CDR3 end, so the remaining end is supplied by the germline J gene. The CDR3 loop spans 13 amino acids. Germline values: CDR1 GTSNPN, CDR2 SVGIG (reference sequence). The full variable domain, its missing parts supplied by reference TRBV30 and TRBJ1-2, is SQTIHQWPATLVQPVGSPLSLECTVEGTSNPNLYWYRQAAGRGLQLLFYSVGIGQISSEVPQNLSASRPQDRQFILSSKKLLLSDSGFYLCAWSVGGAYDYTFGSGTRLTVV.

Ten or more counts support this clone. Read coverage stops 3 residues before the CDR3 terminus; the germline J gene supplies the remainder. This sequence joins TRBV11-3 and TRBJ2-7, with 7 bases that match TRBD2. V lost 8 bases to trimming and J lost 1 base; unmatched junction nucleotides: 5. The CDR3 contains 13 residues. CDR1 and CDR2 (germline): SGHNT, YENEEA. CDR3 DNA (partial): TGTGCCAGCCGCGGACTAGAATCCTACGAG. It specifies CASRGLESYE. From start to end, the CDR3 is CASRGLESYEQYF.

This clone is medium-sized within its sample. From the germline J gene comes the end of the CDR3, since the read stops 3 residues before it. V and J are TRBV15 and TRBJ2-1, with 10 positions matching TRBD2. Germline loops: CDR1 LNHNV, CDR2 YYDKDF (reference sequence). The CDR3 loop spans 15 amino acids. With V trimmed by 0 bases and J by 7 bases, 3 bases remained unmatched. CDR3 bases read: TGTGCCACCAGCAGAGACCGGACTAGCGGAAATGAG. Translated, it gives CATSRDRTSGNE. The complete CDR3 protein is CATSRDRTSGNEQFF.

Ten or more counts support this clone. The read ends 3 residues shy of where the CDR3 ends; the end is completed using the germline J gene. The chain has TRBV5-1 and TRBJ1-4, with 7 nucleotides matching TRBD1. Germline lookup yields CDR1 SGHRS and CDR2 YFSETQ. Losses at the gene ends were 2 bases for V and 7 bases for J; bases not matched to a gene: 8. This CDR3 has 15 residues. CDR3 sequence: CASSFDRAGREKLFF. The DNA read from the CDR3 is TGCGCCAGCAGCTTCGACAGGGCAGGGCGTGAAAAA.

This clone was seen ten or more times. Read data end 3 residues before the CDR3 end; the end is taken from the germline J gene. This chain links TRBV18 with TRBJ1-4, with D possibly being TRBD1 (5 bases). Germline-derived CDR1 and CDR2 are KGHSH and LQKENI. This CDR3 has 15 residues. V was pared by 6 bases and J by 7 bases, with 18 bases between. The CDR3 spells CASSPRGAEGEKLFF. The DNA read from the CDR3 is TGTGCCAGCTCCCCTCGAGGGGCCGAAGGTGAAAAA.

This clone was observed at least ten times. From the germline J gene comes the end of the CDR3, since the read stops 3 residues before it. This chain uses TRBV5-5 with TRBJ2-2; no clear D gene. CDR1 is SGHKS, CDR2 YYEKEE, per germline (reference sequence). CDR3 size: 12 residues. Trimming removed 6 bases at V and 3 bases at J, with 6 bases between. The CDR3 bases that were read are TGTGCCAGCACCCGTTACACCGGGGAG. Protein sequence: CASTRYTGE. The whole CDR3 is CASTRYTGELFF.

This clone showed up many times. The sequence runs out 3 residues before the end of the CDR3; the remainder is reconstructed from the germline J gene. This sequence joins TRBV6-2 or TRBV6-3 and TRBJ2-7, with TRBD1 identical over 9 bases. The V gene's germline CDR1 is MNHEY and CDR2 SVGEGT. V gave up 6 bases and J gave up 3 bases; unmatched junction bases: 9. The CDR3 is made up of 15 amino acids. CDR3 residues: CASRDRQGEIYEQYF. The CDR3 DNA, read in part, is TGTGCCAGCAGGGATCGACAGGGGGAGATCTACGAG.

This clone was seen many times. The read stops 3 residues short of the end of the CDR3; the missing end is completed from the germline J gene. This chain connects TRBV11-2 to TRBJ2-7; 9 nucleotides line up with TRBD2. V lost 8 bases, J lost 3 bases, and 8 bases stayed unmatched. Germline CDR1 reads SGHAT; CDR2 reads FQNNGV. The CDR3 length is 14 residues. The CDR3 bases that were read are TGTGCCAGCGCAACGGGACTAGCTTTCTACGAG. Amino acid sequence: CASATGLAFYE. The CDR3 as a whole reads CASATGLAFYEQYF. The full variable domain, completed using reference TRBV11-2 and TRBJ2-7, is EAGVAQSPRYKIIEKRQSVAFWCNPISGHATLYWYQQILGQGPKLLIQFQNNGVVDDSQLPKDRFSAERLKGVDSTLKIQPAKLEDSAVYLCASATGLAFYEQYFGPGTRLTVT.

This clone was picked up many times. The sequence runs out 3 residues before the end of the CDR3; the remainder is reconstructed from the germline J gene. The chain uses TRBV29-1 and TRBJ2-3; TRBD1 matches 7 bases. With 5 bases clipped from V and 2 bases from J, the junction kept 7 bases outside the gene matches. Germline lookup yields CDR1 SQVTM and CDR2 ANQGSEA. The CDR3 runs to 14 residues. CDR3 DNA (partial): TGCAGCGTTTCCCCGGACAGGTTCACAGATACG. As protein: CSVSPDRFTDT. The whole CDR3 protein reads CSVSPDRFTDTQYF.

This clone was counted many times. The read finishes 3 residues shy of the CDR3 end, and the germline J gene is used to complete it. The rearrangement links TRBV20-1 to TRBJ2-7, with TRBD1 matching 11 bases. Looked up from germline, CDR1 is DFQATT and CDR2 is SNEGSKA (reference sequence). CDR3 length: 18 residues. V was pared by 1 base and J by 1 base, with 12 bases of the junction left unmatched. Incomplete CDR3 DNA: TGCAGTGCTAGAGCCTACCCAGGCGGACAGGGGGCTTCCTACGAG. Amino acid sequence: CSARAYPGGQGASYE. The entire CDR3 sequence reads CSARAYPGGQGASYEQYF.

CDR3 residues: CASSPTTMDHEQFF. The CDR3 bases that were read are TGTGCCAGCTCACCAACGACTATGGATCATGAG. This chain connects TRBV18 to TRBJ2-1; D is perhaps TRBD2 (5 bases). The read ends 3 residues shy of where the CDR3 ends; the end is completed using the germline J gene. CDR1 is KGHSH and CDR2 is LQKENI in the germline V gene. V lost 2 bases and J lost 8, with 13 bases in between. The CDR3 length is 14 residues.

This clone was detected many times. The read ends 3 residues before the CDR3 terminus; that terminus is restored from the germline J gene. The chain combines TRBV7-8 with TRBJ2-1; maybe TRBD2 (6 bases). The CDR3 is 14 residues long. V gave up 5 bases and J gave up 7 bases, with 15 bases separating them. Germline V gene data show CDR1 as SGHVS and CDR2 as FQNEAQ. The CDR3: CASSPPSGENEQFF. The CDR3 DNA, read in part, is TGTGCCAGCAGCCCCCCCTCGGGGGAAAATGAG.

As concerns this clone: Read sequence stops 3 residues before the CDR3 end, and the germline J gene provides the missing end. The chain joins TRBV19 to TRBJ2-7, with D hard to call. Per germline, CDR1 LNHDA and CDR2 SQIVND (reference sequence). The CDR3 contains 14 residues. V was trimmed by 5 bases and J by 3 bases, leaving 14 bases between them. The CDR3: CASSHPSTYYEQYF. The part of the CDR3 DNA that was read is TGTGCCAGTAGTCATCCCTCGACATACTACGAG.

At least ten counts were recorded for this clone. The read is 3 residues too short to cover the CDR3 end, so that end is filled in from the germline J gene. The chain links TRBV20-1 to TRBJ2-1, with 9 bases identical to TRBD2. The junction had 10 bases not matched to a gene; V was cut back by 3 bases and J by 4 bases. The CDR3 spans 16 residues. Looked up from germline, CDR1 is DFQATT and CDR2 is SNEGSKA (reference sequence). Here the CDR3 reads CSASVVSGRQYNEQFF. The DNA read from the CDR3 is TGCAGTGCTAGTGTTGTTAGCGGGAGACAATACAATGAG.

This clone was seen ten or more times. Coverage ceases 3 residues before the CDR3 finishes, and the germline J gene fills in the end. The V call is TRBV5-1, the J call TRBJ2-3; 9 bases fit TRBD2. With 0 bases clipped from V and 6 bases from J, the junction kept 11 bases outside the gene matches. The CDR3 loop spans 17 amino acids. Per the germline V gene, CDR1 is SGHRS and CDR2 is YFSETQ. CDR3 in amino acids: CASSLAIGGRAGDTQYF. The CDR3 DNA, read in part, is TGCGCCAGCAGCTTGGCCATCGGCGGGAGGGCGGGGGATACG.

This clone was seen only a few times. It may be a read error: a sequence one base away is much more abundant. The CDR3 end lies 3 residues beyond the end of the read and is filled in from the germline J gene. The chain couples TRBV18 to TRBJ1-1; no clear D gene. The CDR3 has 14 amino acids. Germline-derived CDR1 and CDR2 are KGHSH and LQKENI. CDR3: CACSPSVPNTEAFF. CDR3 bases read: TGTGCCTGCTCACCCTCTGTCCCCAACACTGAA.

This clone was detected ten times or more. The CDR3 goes on 3 residues after the read ends, and that part is filled in from the germline J gene. The chain has TRBV6-1 and TRBJ2-2; 10 positions agree with TRBD2. Per germline, CDR1 MNHNS and CDR2 SASEGT. Trimming took 2 bases from V and 6 from J; bases not matched to a gene: 9. The CDR3 runs to 17 residues. Here the CDR3 reads CASSEWLAGAGSGELFF. The DNA read from the CDR3 is TGTGCCAGCAGTGAATGGCTAGCGGGAGCAGGGTCCGGGGAG.